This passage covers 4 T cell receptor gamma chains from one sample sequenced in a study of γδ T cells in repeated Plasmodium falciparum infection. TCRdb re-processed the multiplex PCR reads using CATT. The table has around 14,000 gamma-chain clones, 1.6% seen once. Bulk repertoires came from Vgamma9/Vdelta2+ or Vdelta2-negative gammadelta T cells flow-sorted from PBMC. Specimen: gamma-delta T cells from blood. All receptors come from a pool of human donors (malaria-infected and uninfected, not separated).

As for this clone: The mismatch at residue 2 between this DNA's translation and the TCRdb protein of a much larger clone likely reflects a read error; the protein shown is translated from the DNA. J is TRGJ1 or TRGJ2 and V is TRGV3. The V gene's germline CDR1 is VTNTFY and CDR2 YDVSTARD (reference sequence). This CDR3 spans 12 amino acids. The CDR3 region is CTTWECSYKKLF. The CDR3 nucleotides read TGTACCACCTGGGAATGTAGTTATAAGAAACTCTTT.

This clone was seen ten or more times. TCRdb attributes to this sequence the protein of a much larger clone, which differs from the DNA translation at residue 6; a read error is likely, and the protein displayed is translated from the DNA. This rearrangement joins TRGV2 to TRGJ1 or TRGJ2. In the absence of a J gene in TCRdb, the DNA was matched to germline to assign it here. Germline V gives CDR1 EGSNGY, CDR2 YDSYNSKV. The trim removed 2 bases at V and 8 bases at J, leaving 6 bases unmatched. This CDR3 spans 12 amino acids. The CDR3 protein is CATWDEHHKKLF. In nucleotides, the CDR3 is TGTGCCACCTGGGACGAGCATCATAAGAAACTCTTT.

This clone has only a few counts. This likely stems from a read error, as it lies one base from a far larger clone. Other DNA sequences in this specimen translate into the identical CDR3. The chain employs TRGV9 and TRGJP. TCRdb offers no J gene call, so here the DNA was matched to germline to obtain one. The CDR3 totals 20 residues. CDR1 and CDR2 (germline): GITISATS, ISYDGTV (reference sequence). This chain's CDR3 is CALWEVRRALRGLGKKIKVF. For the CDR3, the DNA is TGTGCCCTGTGGGAGGTGCGAAGGGCCCTCCGGGGGTTGGGCAAAAAAATCAAGGTATTT.

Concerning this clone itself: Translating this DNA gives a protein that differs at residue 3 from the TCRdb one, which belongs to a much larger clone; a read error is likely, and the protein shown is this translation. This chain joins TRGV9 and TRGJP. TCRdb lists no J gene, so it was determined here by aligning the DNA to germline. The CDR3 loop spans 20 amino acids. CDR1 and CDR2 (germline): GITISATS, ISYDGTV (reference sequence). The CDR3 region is CASWEVSQVGRELGKKIKVF. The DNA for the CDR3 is TGTGCCTCGTGGGAGGTGTCTCAAGTTGGTAGAGAGTTGGGCAAAAAAATCAAGGTATTT.